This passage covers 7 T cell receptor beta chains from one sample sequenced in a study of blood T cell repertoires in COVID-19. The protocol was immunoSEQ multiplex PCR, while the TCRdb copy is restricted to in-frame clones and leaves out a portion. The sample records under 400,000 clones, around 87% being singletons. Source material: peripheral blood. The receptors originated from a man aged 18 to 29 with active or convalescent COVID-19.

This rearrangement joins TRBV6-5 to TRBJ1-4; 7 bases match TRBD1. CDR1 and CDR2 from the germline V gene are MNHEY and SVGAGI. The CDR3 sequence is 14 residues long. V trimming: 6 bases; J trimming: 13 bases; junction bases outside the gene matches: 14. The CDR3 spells CASRTWSEGDRLFF. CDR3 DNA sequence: TGTGCCAGCAGGACGTGGTCTGAGGGGGACAGACTGTTTTTT.

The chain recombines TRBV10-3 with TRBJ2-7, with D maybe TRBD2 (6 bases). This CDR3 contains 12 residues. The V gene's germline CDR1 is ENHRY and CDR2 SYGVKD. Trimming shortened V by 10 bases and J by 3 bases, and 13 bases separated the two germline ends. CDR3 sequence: CATGGTYYEQYF. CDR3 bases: TGTGCCACCGGCGGGACTTACTACGAGCAGTACTTC.

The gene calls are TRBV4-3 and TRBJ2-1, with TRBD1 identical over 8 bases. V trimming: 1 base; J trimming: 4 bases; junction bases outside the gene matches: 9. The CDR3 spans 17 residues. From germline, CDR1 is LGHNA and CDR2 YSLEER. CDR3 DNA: TGCGCCAGCAGCCAAGCCCAGGGGGCGCGGAATTACAATGAGCAGTTCTTC. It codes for CASSQAQGARNYNEQFF.

The CDR3, as DNA: TGTGCCAGCAGTTTAAGGGACAGGTTCTACGAGCAGTACTTC. Residues: CASSLRDRFYEQYF. V is TRBV27 and J is TRBJ2-7; 8 nucleotides match TRBD1. CDR3 size: 14 residues. After removal of 2 bases from V and 3 bases from J, the junction contained 3 bases not matched to a gene. Germline CDR1 reads MNHEY; CDR2 reads SMNVEV (reference sequence).

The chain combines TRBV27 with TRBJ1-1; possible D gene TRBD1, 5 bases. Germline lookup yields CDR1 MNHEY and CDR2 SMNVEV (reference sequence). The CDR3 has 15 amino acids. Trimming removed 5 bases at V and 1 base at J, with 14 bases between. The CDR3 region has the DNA TGTGCCAGCAGTCAAGGGACGGGGGGGAACACTGAAGCTTTCTTT. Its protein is CASSQGTGGNTEAFF.

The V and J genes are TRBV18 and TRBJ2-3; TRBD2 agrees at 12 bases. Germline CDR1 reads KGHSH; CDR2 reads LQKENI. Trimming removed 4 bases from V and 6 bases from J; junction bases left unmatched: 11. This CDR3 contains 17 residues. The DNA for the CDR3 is TGTGCCAGCTCACGGACTAGCGGGGAGGTCCCAATTGATACGCAGTATTTT. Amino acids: CASSRTSGEVPIDTQYF.

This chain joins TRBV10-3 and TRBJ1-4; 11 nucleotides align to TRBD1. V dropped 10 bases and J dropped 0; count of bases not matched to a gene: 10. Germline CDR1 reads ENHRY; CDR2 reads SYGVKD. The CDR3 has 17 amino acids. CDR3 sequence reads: CATRTGGGLATNEKLFF. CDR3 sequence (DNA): TGTGCCACTCGGACAGGGGGCGGTTTGGCAACTAATGAAAAACTGTTTTTT.